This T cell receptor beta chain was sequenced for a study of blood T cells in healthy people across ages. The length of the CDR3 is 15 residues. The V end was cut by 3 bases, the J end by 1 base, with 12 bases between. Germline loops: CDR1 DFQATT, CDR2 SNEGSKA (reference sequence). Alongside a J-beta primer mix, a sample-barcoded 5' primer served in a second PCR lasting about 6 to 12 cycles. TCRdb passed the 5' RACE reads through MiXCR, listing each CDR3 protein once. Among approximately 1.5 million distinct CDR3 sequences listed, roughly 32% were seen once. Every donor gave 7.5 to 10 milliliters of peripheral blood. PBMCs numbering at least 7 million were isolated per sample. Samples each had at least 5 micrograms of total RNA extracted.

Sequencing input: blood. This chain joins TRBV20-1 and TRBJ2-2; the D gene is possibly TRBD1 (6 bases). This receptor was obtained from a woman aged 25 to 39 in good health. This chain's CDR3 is CSARGCRGNTGELFF. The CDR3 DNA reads TGCAGTGCTAGGGGGTGCAGGGGGAACACCGGGGAGCTGTTTTTT.